This paragraph covers one T cell receptor beta chain sequence. The V gene lost 2 bases and the J gene lost 7 bases, with 15 bases spanning the gap. CDR1 SGDLS and CDR2 YYNGEE come from the germline V gene. The CDR3 is 14 amino acids. This sample was taken from a study of blood T cell repertoires in COVID-19. Across the whole study: COVID-19 samples collected from the United States, Italy and Spain covered acute and convalescent phases.

Per the authors' pipeline: The assay estimated nucleated cells by amplifying reference gene primers. Assay used: immunoSEQ multiplex PCR; TCRdb lists only in-frame clones, some missing. V and J calls plus clone size are reproduced from that table; the DNA served to infer D and trimming. This sample has approximately 200,000 clones; 94% occur once, and the top ten carry approximately 0.8%. A Seattle source enrolled patients during active infection and followed them longitudinally. This clonotype was obtained from a man aged 25 to 40 with COVID-19, enrolled during active disease. The chain is built from TRBV9 and TRBJ1-2; D gene ambiguous. Sequenced input: peripheral blood. CDR3 sequence: CASSVLTGWSGYTF. CDR3 sequence (DNA): TGTGCCAGCAGCGTTCTCACCGGCTGGAGTGGCTACACCTTC.